This TCR beta chain is drawn from a study of early T cells in non-severe SARS-CoV-2 infection. The overall study: Unsorted whole-blood RNA was sequenced in bulk, leaving chains unpaired.

This clonotype was counted a few times. Its antigen is unidentified. cDNA molecules, individually, were tagged with unique molecular identifiers. TCRdb independently ran MiXCR on the 5' RACE reads; one entry per CDR3 protein. The table has roughly 88,000 distinct CDR3 sequences, 13% to 15% seen once. Study observations and caveats: VDJdb-based matching was biased toward anti-spike CD8 responses and missed private and CD4 specificities.

The CDR3 spans 17 residues. V shed 1 base and J 3 bases; nucleotides not matched to a gene: 11. Material: whole blood. This clonotype was sampled from an adult who was a healthcare worker with PCR-confirmed SARS-CoV-2 infection or an uninfected control (not recorded which). The gene calls are TRBV12-3 or TRBV12-4 and TRBJ1-1, with 7 bases matching TRBD1. The CDR3 DNA is TGTGCCAGCAGTTTAGGGGGAATTTGGGACAGAGACACTGAAGCTTTCTTT. Residues: CASSLGGIWDRDTEAFF.